These 20 T cell receptor beta chains came from one sample sequenced in a study of T cell responses to AZD1222 COVID-19 vaccine. Clones were read by immunoSEQ multiplex PCR, and TCRdb kept only the in-frame ones, dropping some. Among 150,000 or so clones, around 94% were seen once, and the ten largest hold approximately 0.6%. Source: peripheral blood, taken on day 0 of AZD1222 vaccination. These receptors all come from an adult in good health.

The rearrangement uses TRBV3-1 (or the pseudogene TRBV3-2) and TRBJ2-3, with a possible D match to TRBD1 (6 bases). With 0 bases removed from V and 8 bases from J, the gap between germline ends came to 18 bases. This CDR3 has 16 residues. In germline, CDR1 is LGHDT, CDR2 YNNKEL (reference sequence). As DNA, the CDR3 is TGTGCCAGCAGCCAAGATTTCGGCAGGGGTAAGGGTACGCAGTATTTT. It specifies CASSQDFGRGKGTQYF.

The CDR3 coding sequence is TGTGCCAGTAAGGATGGAGATCAGCCCCAGCATTTT. Amino acid sequence: CASKDGDQPQHF. V gene TRBV19 combines with J gene TRBJ1-5; D is uncertain. Germline V gene lookup returns CDR1 LNHDA and CDR2 SQIVND (reference sequence). The length of the CDR3 is 12 residues. V lost 7 bases, J lost 5 bases, and 9 bases lay in between. Variable domain in full (rest from reference TRBV19 and TRBJ1-5): DGGITQSPKYLFRKEGQNVTLSCEQNLNHDAMYWYRQDPGQGLRLIYYSQIVNDFQKGDIAEGYSVSREKKESFPLTVTSAQKNPTAFYLCASKDGDQPQHFGDGTRLSIL.

V and J are TRBV7-3 and TRBJ1-1; D might be TRBD1 (6 bases). The CDR3 is made up of 15 amino acids. V lost 1 base and J 4 bases, leaving 13 bases between the germline ends. CDR1 and CDR2 (germline): SGHTA, FQGTGA. The CDR3 here is CASSLNGGYGTEAFF. CDR3 DNA sequence: TGTGCCAGCAGCTTAAACGGGGGCTATGGCACTGAAGCTTTCTTT.

For this clone: The identical CDR3 is also encoded by other nucleotide sequences in the sample. J is TRBJ2-7 and V is TRBV18, with D maybe TRBD2 (5 bases). This CDR3 has 12 residues. Germline values: CDR1 KGHSH, CDR2 LQKENI. Trimming cost V 2 bases and J 4 bases, with 6 bases left between them. CDR3 in amino acids: CASSPGSYEQYF. DNA for the CDR3: TGTGCCAGCTCACCAGGGAGTTACGAGCAGTACTTC. Full variable domain (outside the CDR3, taken from reference TRBV18 and TRBJ2-7): NAGVMQNPRHLVRRRGQEARLRCSPMKGHSHVYWYRQLPEEGLKFMVYLQKENIIDESGMPKERFSAEFPKEGPSILRIQQVVRGDSAAYFCASSPGSYEQYFGPGTRLTVT.

The rearrangement links TRBV11-2 to TRBJ1-2; D unclear. CDR3 size: 17 residues. Germline loops: CDR1 SGHAT, CDR2 FQNNGV. Trimming removed 3 bases from V and 7 bases from J, with 24 bases in between. The CDR3 DNA is TGTGCCAGCAGCTTTCGGCACCGGGAGAAACCGTTAGGTGGCTACACCTTC. This encodes CASSFRHREKPLGGYTF.

The chain combines TRBV6-5 with TRBJ1-2; possibly TRBD1 for D (6 bases). Germline V lookup: CDR1 MNHEY, CDR2 SVGAGI. Trimming pared 7 bases from V and 6 bases from J, leaving 9 bases between. The CDR3 runs to 11 residues. The CDR3 protein is CASMRGNGYTF. The CDR3 coding sequence is TGTGCCAGCATGAGGGGGAATGGCTACACCTTC.

V gene TRBV19 combines with J gene TRBJ2-7; D gene unclear. Trimming stripped 4 bases from V and 4 bases from J, with 8 bases between. The CDR3 loop spans 12 amino acids. Germline CDR1 LNHDA, CDR2 SQIVND (reference sequence). The CDR3 DNA is TGTGCCAGTAGTAAGTCCGGGTACGAGCAGTACTTC. It specifies CASSKSGYEQYF.

Comment on this clone: Within the sample, other DNA sequences also encode this same CDR3. V gene TRBV6-5 combines with J gene TRBJ2-7; 12 bases align to TRBD2. V shed 0 bases, J shed 4 bases, and the junction held 1 base outside the gene matches. This CDR3 region has 15 residues. Germline CDR1 is MNHEY and CDR2 is SVGAGI. The CDR3 loop is CASSYSTSGSYEQYF. The DNA for the CDR3 is TGTGCCAGCAGTTACTCGACTAGCGGGAGTTACGAGCAGTACTTC.

The chain uses TRBV2 and TRBJ1-3; TRBD1 might be the D (6 bases). V dropped 5 bases and J dropped 1 base, with 12 bases sitting between them. The CDR3 contains 15 residues. Germline V gene data show CDR1 as SNHLY and CDR2 as FYNNEI. The CDR3 coding sequence is TGTGCCAGCAGTTTGGACAGCCTTTCTGGAAACACCATATATTTT. Translated, it gives CASSLDSLSGNTIYF.

The rearrangement joins TRBV19 to TRBJ2-7, with a weak D call TRBD1 (6 bases). Trimming took 5 bases from V and 1 from J, leaving 12 bases between them. The CDR3 runs to 14 residues. Germline loops: CDR1 LNHDA, CDR2 SQIVND (reference sequence). The CDR3 coding sequence is TGTGCCAGTAGTGACAGGCGGAGGTCCTACGAGCAGTACTTC. Translating gives CASSDRRRSYEQYF.

The chain carries TRBV6-4 and TRBJ2-7; TRBD2 agrees at 16 bases. V was pared by 6 bases and J by 7 bases, with 9 bases of the junction left unmatched. CDR1 is MRHNA and CDR2 is SNTAGT in the germline V gene. The CDR3 spans 16 residues. CDR3: CASSLPGLAGGYEQYF. CDR3 sequence (DNA): TGTGCCAGCAGCTTGCCGGGACTAGCGGGAGGGTATGAGCAGTACTTC.

The J gene is TRBJ2-1, the V gene TRBV6-5; possible D gene TRBD2, 6 bases. Germline CDR1 and CDR2: MNHEY and SVGAGI. The V end lost 7 bases, the J end lost 13 bases, and 23 bases lay between the germline ends. This CDR3 is built from 14 residues. The CDR3 protein is CASIGSGPWGHQFF. The CDR3 DNA follows: TGTGCCAGCATCGGAAGCGGGCCATGGGGCCATCAGTTCTTC.

The chain employs TRBV7-6 and TRBJ2-2; D unclear. Looked up from germline, CDR1 is SGHVS and CDR2 is FNYEAQ. The CDR3 length is 17 residues. V lost 2 bases to trimming and J lost 5 bases, with 18 bases between them. The CDR3 loop reads CASSLSPGNRPTGELFF. The CDR3 coding sequence is TGTGCCAGCAGCTTATCCCCGGGTAATAGACCTACCGGGGAGCTGTTTTTT.

This chain links TRBV18 with TRBJ1-2, with D hard to call. Trimming cost V 0 bases and J 5 bases, with 7 bases left between them. Germline lookup yields CDR1 KGHSH and CDR2 LQKENI. This CDR3 is built from 13 residues. Here the CDR3 DNA reads TGTGCCAGCTCACCACCGACGGTATATGGCTACACCTTC. Translation gives CASSPPTVYGYTF.

The chain combines TRBV19 with TRBJ1-4; D is unresolved. This CDR3 region has 17 residues. V was clipped by 7 bases and J by 5 bases, with 23 bases between them. Per the germline V gene, CDR1 is LNHDA and CDR2 is SQIVND (reference sequence). The CDR3 loop reads CASTRRRTAASNEKLFF. CDR3 bases: TGTGCCAGTACGCGTAGGAGAACAGCGGCCTCAAATGAAAAACTGTTTTTT.

This chain links TRBV28 with TRBJ2-1; the D gene is possibly TRBD2 (5 bases). The germline V gene has CDR1 MDHEN and CDR2 SYDVKM. V was cut by 8 bases and J by 0 bases, with 8 bases left in between. This CDR3 contains 13 residues. The CDR3 sequence is CASRESSYNEQFF. DNA for the CDR3: TGTGCCAGCCGGGAATCCTCCTACAATGAGCAGTTCTTC.

The chain uses TRBV5-5 and TRBJ2-2, with no clear D. V was cut by 4 bases and J by 4 bases, with 11 bases left in between. Germline CDR1 reads SGHKS; CDR2 reads YYEKEE (reference sequence). CDR3 length: 14 amino acids. DNA of the CDR3: TGTGCCAGCAGCCAAGGACCGATCACCGGGGAGCTGTTTTTT. This codes for CASSQGPITGELFF. Variable domain in full (rest from reference TRBV5-5 and TRBJ2-2): DAGVTQSPTHLIKTRGQQVTLRCSPISGHKSVSWYQQVLGQGPQFIFQYYEKEERGRGNFPDRFSARQFPNYSSELNVNALLLGDSALYLCASSQGPITGELFFGEGSRLTVL.

This clone was seen a handful of times. J is TRBJ2-1 and V is TRBV6-1; TRBD2 matches 11 bases. Germline loops: CDR1 MNHNS, CDR2 SASEGT. Trimming removed 2 bases from V and 6 bases from J; junction bases left unmatched: 0. CDR3 length: 14 amino acids. CDR3 in amino acids: CASSELAGGNEQFF. CDR3 DNA sequence: TGTGCCAGCAGTGAACTAGCGGGAGGCAATGAGCAGTTCTTC.

The chain joins TRBV3-1 (or the pseudogene TRBV3-2) to TRBJ2-3, with 10 bases fitting TRBD1. The germline V gene has CDR1 LGHDT and CDR2 YNNKEL (reference sequence). V lost 4 bases and J lost 7; bases outside the gene matches: 2. CDR3 length: 13 residues. CDR3 protein: CASSRDRGHTQYF. CDR3 sequence (DNA): TGTGCCAGCAGCCGCGACAGGGGGCATACGCAGTATTTT.

The sample holds a few counts of this clone. The genes are TRBV5-5 and TRBJ2-7, with TRBD1 matching over 9 bases. This CDR3 has 18 amino acids. The germline gives CDR1 SGHKS, CDR2 YYEKEE (reference sequence). Trimming at V came to 4 bases and at J to 3 bases, leaving 17 bases not matched to a gene. The CDR3 loop is CASSRTGDPNRLLYEQYF. CDR3 in DNA: TGTGCCAGCAGCCGGACAGGGGACCCCAACCGACTTCTCTACGAGCAGTACTTC.